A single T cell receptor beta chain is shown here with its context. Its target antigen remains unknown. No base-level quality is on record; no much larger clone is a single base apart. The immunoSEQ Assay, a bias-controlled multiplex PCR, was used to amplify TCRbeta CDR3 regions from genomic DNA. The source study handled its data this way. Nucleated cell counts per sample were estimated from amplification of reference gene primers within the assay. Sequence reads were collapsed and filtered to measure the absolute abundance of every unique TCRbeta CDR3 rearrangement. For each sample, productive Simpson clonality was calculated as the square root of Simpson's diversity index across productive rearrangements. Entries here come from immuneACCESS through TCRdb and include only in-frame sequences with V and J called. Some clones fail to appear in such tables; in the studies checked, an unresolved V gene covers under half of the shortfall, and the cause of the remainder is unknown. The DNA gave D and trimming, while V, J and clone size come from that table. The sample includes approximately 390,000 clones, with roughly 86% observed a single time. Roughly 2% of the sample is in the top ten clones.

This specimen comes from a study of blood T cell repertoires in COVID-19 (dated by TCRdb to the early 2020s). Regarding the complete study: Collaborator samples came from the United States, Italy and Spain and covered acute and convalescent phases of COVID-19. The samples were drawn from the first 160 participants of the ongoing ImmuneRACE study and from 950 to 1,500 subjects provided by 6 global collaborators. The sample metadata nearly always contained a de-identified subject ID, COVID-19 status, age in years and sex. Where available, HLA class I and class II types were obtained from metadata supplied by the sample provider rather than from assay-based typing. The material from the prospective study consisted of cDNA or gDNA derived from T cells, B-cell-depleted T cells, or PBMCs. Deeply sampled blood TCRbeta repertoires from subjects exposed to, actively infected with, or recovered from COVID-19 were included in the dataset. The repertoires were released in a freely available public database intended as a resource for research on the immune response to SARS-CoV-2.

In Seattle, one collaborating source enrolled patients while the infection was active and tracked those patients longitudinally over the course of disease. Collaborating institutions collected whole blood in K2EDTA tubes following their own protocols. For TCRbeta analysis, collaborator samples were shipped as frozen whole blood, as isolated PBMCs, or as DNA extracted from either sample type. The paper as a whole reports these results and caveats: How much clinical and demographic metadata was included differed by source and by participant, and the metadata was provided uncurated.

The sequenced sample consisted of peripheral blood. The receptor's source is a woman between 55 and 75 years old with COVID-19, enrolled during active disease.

CDR3 reads: CASSYSDRETEAFF. The DNA sequence is as follows: TGTGCCAGCAGTTACTCGGACAGGGAGACTGAAGCTTTCTTT. The receptor chain draws on TRBV6-5 and TRBJ1-1; TRBD1 lines up with 8 middle nucleotides. The CDR3 runs 14 residues from the cysteine to the phenylalanine. This entry keeps only the CDR3 DNA: 42 bases, framed from base 1. V lost 0 bases and J lost 5 bases, and the count of bases not matched to a germline gene is 2. The germline V gene yields MNHEY for CDR1 and SVGAGI for CDR2.